Below, one T cell receptor beta chain is given with its context. The sample carries other DNA sequences with the same CDR3. The assay was immunoSEQ multiplex PCR, and TCRdb's table has in-frame clones only and misses some. The data hold tens of thousands of clones, with roughly 78% observed a single time. Trimming removed 5 bases from V and 2 bases from J, with 6 bases in between. Looked up from germline, CDR1 is SGDLS and CDR2 is YYNGEE. The CDR3 contains 12 residues. The record originates from a study of PD-1 blockade in classical Hodgkin lymphoma. There was relapse after autologous stem cell transplantation in every patient, and there was variation in brentuximab vedotin exposure.

Source: peripheral blood mononuclear cells (PBMCs), taken before the second cycle of nivolumab. This receptor was taken from a human donor with classical Hodgkin lymphoma. V and J are TRBV9 and TRBJ2-3; D not certain. The CDR3 coding sequence is TGTGCCAGCAGTGACTTCACAGATACGCAGTATTTT. Translating it yields CASSDFTDTQYF.